This T cell receptor beta chain appears in the sequencing data of a study of a mutant IDH1 vaccine in newly diagnosed glioma. Study summary: Treated patients were roughly 62% male, about 38% female, mean age about 43 years. Most patients had radiochemotherapy with temozolomide before enrollment; others had one alone.

Documented time point: baseline, week 1 (first vaccination visit). As to treatment: pre-vaccination baseline after standard-of-care therapy. This clone occurred once. Its target is not known. V lost 0 bases and J 1 base, leaving 7 bases between the germline ends. The CDR3 extends over 14 amino acids. Germline loops: CDR1 SGHRS, CDR2 YFSETQ. Here immunoSEQ multiplex PCR was the method, and the copy in TCRdb shows in-frame clones only, minus some. The table lists tens of thousands of clones, 80% to 90% of them singletons. General observations from the study: Changes to the top peripheral T cell clonotypes appeared unrelated to pseudoprogression.

The rearrangement joins TRBV5-1 to TRBJ1-1; unclear D gene. The source is a man aged 35-49 years with glioma. The sample in question was PBMCs, obtained from a glioma patient treated with radiotherapy, temozolomide or both. CDR3 DNA: TGCGCCAGCAGCTTGGTTGGTTCGAACACTGAAGCTTTCTTT. Its protein is CASSLVGSNTEAFF.